Listed here are 25 T cell receptor beta chains from one sample, sequenced in a study of CD8 T cells in ankylosing spondylitis. Study-level points and caveats: Ankylosing spondylitis blood appeared to be characterized by a TCR beta motif of eight or nine highly homologous variants.

No antigen is known for these receptors. TCRdb processed the 5' RACE reads anew with MiXCR; each CDR3 protein has one entry. The sample shows hundreds of thousands of distinct CDR3 sequences, roughly 25% of them seen only once. The sequenced material came from blood, either unsorted or a sorted T cell fraction (not recorded which). The receptors here all came from a male donor with ankylosing spondylitis.

CDR3 region: CSAASGGRFEKLFF. The CDR3 nucleotides are TGCAGTGCTGCCTCCGGGGGACGGTTTGAAAAACTGTTTTTT. The J gene is TRBJ1-4, the V gene TRBV20-1, with a possible D match to TRBD1 (5 bases). The CDR3 is made up of 14 amino acids. Trimming took off 5 bases at V and 7 bases at J, with 17 bases between the two ends. Germline V lookup: CDR1 DFQATT, CDR2 SNEGSKA (reference sequence).

The rearrangement joins TRBV2 to TRBJ2-5; D gene ambiguous. Trimming removed 8 bases at V and 4 bases at J, with 20 bases between. The germline gives CDR1 SNHLY, CDR2 FYNNEI. The CDR3 extends over 15 amino acids. The CDR3: CASSAQTRSGETQYF. The CDR3, as DNA: TGTGCCAGCTCGGCCCAGACGCGCTCGGGAGAGACCCAGTACTTC.

J is TRBJ1-1 and V is TRBV4-1; 7 positions agree with TRBD1. The CDR3 runs 15 residues. Per germline, CDR1 MGHRA and CDR2 YSYEKL. Unmatched junction bases numbered 13, after V lost 6 bases and J lost 6 bases. Here the CDR3 reads CASSLIDRDAAEAFF. CDR3 DNA sequence: TGCGCCAGCAGTCTTATCGACAGGGACGCAGCTGAAGCTTTCTTT.

This clonotype was observed a handful of times. The chain combines TRBV11-2 with TRBJ2-1; TRBD1 agrees at 7 bases. The J segment lost 10 bases and the V segment lost 0 bases, leaving 6 bases of the junction unmatched. This CDR3 comprises 14 residues. CDR1 SGHAT and CDR2 FQNNGV come from the germline V gene. The CDR3 region has the DNA TGTGCCAGCAGCTTAGATCCAGCCAGGGGGGAGCAGTTCTTC. This gives the protein CASSLDPARGEQFF.

This chain uses TRBV3-1 with TRBJ1-1; TRBD1 matches at 8 bases. The germline CDR1 and CDR2 sequences are LGHDT and YNNKEL (reference sequence). The V gene end was trimmed by 0 bases and the J gene end by 4 bases; junction bases not matched to a gene: 7. The CDR3 length is 16 residues. The CDR3 DNA sequence: TGTGCCAGCAGCCAAGATCTCGGACAGGGTAGCACTGAAGCTTTCTTT. Translation: CASSQDLGQGSTEAFF.

This clonotype occurred a few times. This chain links TRBV6-1 with TRBJ2-1; 7 bases align to TRBD2. Germline V gives CDR1 MNHNS, CDR2 SASEGT. V shed 10 bases, J shed 9 bases, and the junction held 9 bases outside the gene matches. The CDR3 covers 12 residues. The CDR3: CATRRESAEQFF. In DNA form, the CDR3 reads TGTGCCACTCGGCGGGAGTCGGCTGAGCAGTTCTTC.

This chain joins TRBV7-2 and TRBJ2-3, with 7 bases lining up with TRBD1. The CDR3 is made up of 16 amino acids. J gave up 1 base and V 0 bases, and 4 bases lay outside the gene matches. Germline V gives CDR1 SGHTA, CDR2 FQGNSA. The CDR3 loop is CASSLARDSRTDTQYF. The CDR3 DNA sequence: TGTGCCAGCAGCTTAGCTCGGGACAGCCGCACAGATACGCAGTATTTT.

This clonotype was observed at least ten times. The chain joins TRBV12-3 or TRBV12-4 to TRBJ2-7; D is possibly TRBD2 (6 bases). The V end was cut by 1 base, the J end by 1 base, with 11 bases between. The CDR3 is 15 residues long. CDR3 in DNA: TGTGCCAGCAGTTTAGGTTCGGGGGTGTCCTACGAGCAGTACGTC. Its protein product is CASSLGSGVSYEQYV.

The chain carries TRBV30 and TRBJ2-5; D is perhaps TRBD1 (5 bases). The CDR3 contains 13 residues. V was pared by 4 bases and J by 8 bases, with 17 bases between. Germline loops: CDR1 GTSNPN, CDR2 SVGIG (reference sequence). The CDR3 here is CAWKSTGWVTQYF. The DNA for the CDR3 is TGTGCCTGGAAGAGCACAGGATGGGTTACCCAGTACTTC. The variable domain in full, with the rest retrieved from reference TRBV30 and TRBJ2-5, is SQTIHQWPATLVQPVGSPLSLECTVEGTSNPNLYWYRQAAGRGLQLLFYSVGIGQISSEVPQNLSASRPQDRQFILSSKKLLLSDSGFYLCAWKSTGWVTQYFGPGTRLLVL.

This clonotype was seen only a few times. The genes are TRBV9 and TRBJ2-7; 10 bases align to TRBD2. Germline trimming cut 4 bases from V and 3 bases from J; bases unmatched to any gene: 4. The CDR3 runs to 14 residues. CDR1 and CDR2 (germline): SGDLS, YYNGEE. CDR3: CASSSGRAIYEQYF. The DNA for the CDR3 is TGTGCCAGCAGCAGCGGGAGGGCCATCTACGAGCAGTACTTC.

The V gene is TRBV5-6, the J gene TRBJ1-1; the D is unclear. The CDR3 spans 12 residues. The V gene lost 4 bases and the J gene lost 6 bases, with 10 bases spanning the gap. The V gene's germline CDR1 is SGHDT and CDR2 YYEEEE. CDR3 nucleotide sequence: TGTGCCAGCAGCGGACGGAAGGCTGAAGCTTTCTTT. It specifies CASSGRKAEAFF. Full variable domain (missing parts from reference TRBV5-6 and TRBJ1-1): DAGVTQSPTHLIKTRGQQVTLRCSPKSGHDTVSWYQQALGQGPQFIFQYYEEEERQRGNFPDRFSGHQFPNYSSELNVNALLLGDSALYLCASSGRKAEAFFGQGTRLTVV.

The chain links TRBV6-1 to TRBJ2-7, with 8 bases lining up with TRBD1. CDR3 length equals 18 residues. V gave up 4 bases and J gave up 8 bases; unmatched junction bases: 22. Germline lookup yields CDR1 MNHNS and CDR2 SASEGT. CDR3 region: CASSVLFSGTGSTGQQYF. The CDR3 bases are TGTGCCAGCAGTGTGCTCTTTTCCGGGACAGGTTCTACGGGCCAGCAGTACTTC.

J is TRBJ1-6 and V is TRBV12-3 or TRBV12-4; D might be TRBD1 (5 bases). This CDR3 comprises 14 residues. V lost 3 bases and J lost 8, with 11 bases in between. The CDR3 region is CASSFKGPDSPLHF. CDR3 coding DNA: TGTGCCAGCAGTTTCAAGGGGCCGGATTCACCCCTCCACTTT.

The chain recombines TRBV6-5 with TRBJ1-3; the D gene is possibly TRBD1 (6 bases). The V gene lost 2 bases and the J gene lost 3 bases, with 17 bases spanning the gap. CDR3 length equals 17 residues. Germline CDR1 is MNHEY and CDR2 is SVGAGI. The CDR3 here is CASSYTATGSGGNTIYF. CDR3 sequence (DNA): TGTGCCAGCAGTTACACCGCAACAGGGTCTGGTGGAAACACCATATATTTT.

The chain has TRBV5-1 and TRBJ1-4; possible D gene TRBD1, 5 bases. V was pared by 0 bases and J by 11 bases, with 14 bases between. This CDR3 region has 14 residues. Germline values: CDR1 SGHRS, CDR2 YFSETQ. The CDR3, as DNA: TGCGCCAGCAGCTTGGATGCCTACCCAGGGAAACTGTTTTTT. This translates into CASSLDAYPGKLFF.

This clonotype was seen only a few times. CDR3 loop: CASTHSSGVYNEQFF. For the CDR3, the DNA is TGTGCCAGCACCCACTCTAGCGGGGTTTACAATGAGCAGTTCTTC. The rearrangement links TRBV6-1 to TRBJ2-1; 9 bases are a match to TRBD2. This CDR3 contains 15 residues. Germline assignment: CDR1 MNHNS and CDR2 SASEGT. V shed 7 bases, J shed 4 bases, and the junction held 8 bases outside the gene matches.

The count of this clonotype is one. The chain employs TRBV25-1 and TRBJ2-7; 8 bases align to TRBD1. Germline V gives CDR1 MGHDK, CDR2 SYGVNS. The CDR3 consists of 15 residues. V gave up 4 bases and J gave up 4 bases; unmatched junction bases: 9. DNA for the CDR3: TGTGCCAGCAGTGCCTTAGACAGGGGAGGATACGAGCAGTACTTC. This codes for CASSALDRGGYEQYF.

Only a few counts were recorded for this clonotype. The chain has TRBV7-2 and TRBJ1-1; no reliable D call. The V gene lost 3 bases and the J gene lost 10 bases, with 12 bases spanning the gap. The germline CDR1 and CDR2 sequences are SGHTA and FQGNSA. The CDR3 contains 12 residues. CDR3 nucleotides: TGTGCCAGCAGCTTCCAGGCTTCGGGAGCTTTCTTT. It translates to CASSFQASGAFF. The full variable domain, completed using reference TRBV7-2 and TRBJ1-1, is GAGVSQSPSNKVTEKGKDVELRCDPISGHTALYWYRQSLGQGLEFLIYFQGNSAPDKSGLPSDRFSAERTGGSVSTLTIQRTQQEDSAVYLCASSFQASGAFFGQGTRLTVV.

This clonotype showed up many times. This chain links TRBV29-1 with TRBJ2-1, with TRBD2 matching 14 bases. The junction had 4 bases not matched to a gene; V was cut back by 4 bases and J by 8 bases. CDR3 length: 14 residues. The V gene's germline CDR1 is SQVTM and CDR2 ANQGSEA. CDR3 residues: CSVGGLAGVDEQFF. DNA for the CDR3: TGCAGCGTTGGGGGACTAGCGGGAGTGGATGAGCAGTTCTTC.

The chain links TRBV15 to TRBJ2-1, with TRBD2 matching 14 bases. V shed 5 bases and J 3 bases; nucleotides not matched to a gene: 6. The CDR3 covers 17 residues. Per germline, CDR1 LNHNV and CDR2 YYDKDF (reference sequence). The CDR3 DNA sequence: TGTGCCACCAGCCCGGGACTAGCGGGAGTCCTCTACAATGAGCAGTTCTTC. Its protein is CATSPGLAGVLYNEQFF.

There are a few counts of this clonotype. J is TRBJ1-5 and V is TRBV2, with D uncertain. The CDR3 is 13 amino acids. The germline V gene encodes CDR1 SNHLY and CDR2 FYNNEI. Trimming took 5 bases from V and 6 from J, leaving 11 bases between them. The CDR3, as DNA: TGTGCCAGCAGTACCGTTGGGCGTCAGCCCCAGCATTTT. Encoded protein: CASSTVGRQPQHF.

The chain links TRBV3-1 to TRBJ2-1, with a weak D call TRBD2 (5 bases). Trimming left V 3 bases short and J 2 bases short, with 11 bases between. This CDR3 spans 15 amino acids. Germline V gene sequence: CDR1 LGHDT, CDR2 YNNKEL (reference sequence). The CDR3 reads CASSQSSGAYNEQFF. In nucleotides, the CDR3 is TGTGCCAGCAGCCAGTCAAGCGGAGCCTACAATGAGCAGTTCTTC.

The chain combines TRBV7-9 with TRBJ2-1; no clear D. Germline loops: CDR1 SEHNR, CDR2 FQNEAQ (reference sequence). V was cut by 1 base and J by 2 bases, with 15 bases left in between. The CDR3 runs 17 residues. CDR3 residues: CASSLGSGRSPYNEQFF. As DNA, the CDR3 is TGTGCCAGCAGCTTAGGGTCCGGGCGGAGCCCCTACAATGAGCAGTTCTTC.

The rearrangement links TRBV20-1 to TRBJ1-2, with D maybe TRBD1 (5 bases). CDR3 length equals 13 residues. Germline V gene data show CDR1 as DFQATT and CDR2 as SNEGSKA (reference sequence). V was pared by 5 bases and J by 5 bases, with 15 bases between. The CDR3 coding sequence is TGCAGTGCTCCCTCTACCAGGGAATATGGCTACACCTTC. This gives the protein CSAPSTREYGYTF.

The sample holds many counts of this clonotype. This chain uses TRBV10-3 with TRBJ1-1; 8 nucleotides line up with TRBD1. This CDR3 has 15 amino acids. The ends lost 2 bases at V and 6 bases at J; junction bases unmatched: 8. Germline V gene lookup returns CDR1 ENHRY and CDR2 SYGVKD. The CDR3 bases are TGTGCCATCAGTGAGCCCCTGGGACAGGCCTCTGAAGCTTTCTTT. It translates to CAISEPLGQASEAFF.